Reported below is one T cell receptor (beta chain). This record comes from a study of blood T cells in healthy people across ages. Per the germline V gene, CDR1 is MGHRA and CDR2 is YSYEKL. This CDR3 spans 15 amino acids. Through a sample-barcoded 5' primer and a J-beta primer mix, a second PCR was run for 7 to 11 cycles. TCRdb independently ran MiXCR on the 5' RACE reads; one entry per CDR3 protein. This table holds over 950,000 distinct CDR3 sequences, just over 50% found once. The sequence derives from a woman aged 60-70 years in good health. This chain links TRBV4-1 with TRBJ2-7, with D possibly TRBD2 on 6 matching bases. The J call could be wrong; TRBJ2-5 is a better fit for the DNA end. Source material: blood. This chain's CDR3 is CASSQGWRDEETQYF. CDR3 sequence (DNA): TGCGCCAGCAGCCAAGGGTGGCGGGACGAAGAGACCCAGTACTTC.